Presented here are 25 T cell receptor beta chains from one specimen sequenced in a study of human T cells and chemical hapten exposure (dated by TCRdb to the early 2020s). What the time point label conveys for this sample: patch test 1, 2 weeks after DPC sensitization. Reading the label with the study, this specimen's treatment or condition is: therapeutic diphenylcyclopropenone sensitization with weekly scalp DPC. Library construction relied on RACE. For sequencing, a NextSeq 500 was employed. The raw public data were reprocessed by TCRdb itself: fastp quality trimming at Q25, MiXCR clonotype calling, in-frame beta chains only. Each entry merges the rows of one CDR3 protein and shows their most common DNA and genes. The sample yields around 120,000 distinct CDR3 sequences; around 10% were counted once. Together, the top ten hold under 4.5% of the sample. Sequenced here: whole blood, sampled in connection with sensitization to the hapten diphenylcyclopropenone (DPC). The receptors shown here come from a woman in her thirties or forties with alopecia areata. Some clones in this sample may be carry-over from other donors' samples.

This clonotype was counted at least ten times. V usage is TRBV5-4 and J usage is TRBJ1-2; no reliable D call. Looked up from germline, CDR1 is SGHNT and CDR2 is YYREEE (reference sequence). Between the trimmed V and J ends, which lost 1 base and 3 bases, there was a span of 7 bases. The CDR3 runs to 13 residues. CDR3 region: CASSLNQYYGYTF. CDR3 DNA sequence: TGTGCCAGCAGCTTGAACCAATACTATGGCTACACCTTC.

The gene calls are TRBV7-2 and TRBJ2-3; 7 nucleotides align to TRBD2. Germline-derived CDR1 and CDR2 are SGHTA and FQGNSA. The CDR3 is 14 residues long. J lost 5 bases, V lost 2 bases, and 4 bases had no gene match. The CDR3 bases are TGTGCCAGCAGCTTATCGGGGGGAAAAGATACGCAGTATTTT. Encoded protein: CASSLSGGKDTQYF.

This clonotype was seen more than once but under ten times. The chain couples TRBV10-1 to TRBJ2-1; D tentatively reads TRBD1 or TRBD2 (5 bases each). The length of the CDR3 is 13 residues. The germline CDR1 and CDR2 sequences are WNHNN and SYGVQD (reference sequence). V was trimmed by 6 bases and J by 8 bases, leaving 14 bases between them. In nucleotides, the CDR3 is TGCGCCAGCAGCCCCCTCGGGGCCCATGAGCAGTTCTTC. It is translated as CASSPLGAHEQFF.

This chain links TRBV6-2 or TRBV6-3 with TRBJ2-5, with TRBD1 matching 12 bases. Per germline, CDR1 MNHEY and CDR2 SVGEGT. The CDR3 has 16 residues. The V segment lost 6 bases and the J segment 4 bases; nucleotides outside the gene matches: 9. The CDR3 sequence: CASSSGTGGFVETQYF. CDR3 bases: TGTGCCAGCAGCTCCGGGACAGGGGGCTTCGTAGAGACCCAGTACTTC.

At least ten counts were recorded for this clonotype. This chain uses TRBV6-1 with TRBJ2-7, with unresolved D. V lost 4 bases, J lost 0 bases, and 13 bases lay in between. The CDR3 has 15 amino acids. Per the germline V gene, CDR1 is MNHNS and CDR2 is SASEGT. The CDR3 coding sequence is TGTGCCAGCAGTGCACACACAGAAAGCTCCTACGAGCAGTACTTC. Translated, it gives CASSAHTESSYEQYF.

This clonotype was found many times. This rearrangement joins TRBV7-6 to TRBJ2-7; 8 nucleotides agree with TRBD2. CDR1 and CDR2 (germline): SGHVS, FNYEAQ. The length of the CDR3 is 14 residues. V was pared by 5 bases and J by 2 bases, with 5 bases of the junction left unmatched. Written as DNA, the CDR3 is TGTGCCAGCAGCGGGGGACTAGATCCCTACGAGCAGTACTTC. The encoded protein is CASSGGLDPYEQYF.

This clonotype was seen ten or more times. The chain carries TRBV7-2 and TRBJ1-1, with a weak D call TRBD1 (5 bases). The ends were cut back, 5 bases at V and 7 bases at J, with 11 bases in the middle. The V gene's germline CDR1 is SGHTA and CDR2 FQGNSA. The CDR3 consists of 12 residues. The CDR3 here is CASSLWDLEAFF. CDR3 nucleotide sequence: TGTGCCAGCAGCCTGTGGGACCTTGAAGCTTTCTTT.

J is TRBJ1-5 and V is TRBV20-1; tentative D call: TRBD1 (6 bases). Germline V gene data show CDR1 as DFQATT and CDR2 as SNEGSKA (reference sequence). This CDR3 is 14 amino acids long. Trimming shortened V by 3 bases and J by 6 bases, and 15 bases separated the two germline ends. DNA of the CDR3: TGCAGTGCTAGGGAGGGAAGGGGGGTTCAGCCCCAGCATTTT. Encoded protein: CSAREGRGVQPQHF.

This clonotype was picked up many times. The rearrangement links TRBV4-2 to TRBJ1-1, with 7 positions matching TRBD1. Germline V gene data show CDR1 as LGHNA and CDR2 as YNFKEQ. The J segment lost 0 bases and the V segment lost 0 bases, leaving 7 bases of the junction unmatched. The CDR3 contains 17 residues. The CDR3 loop is CASSQDWDSYMNTEAFF. CDR3 nucleotide sequence: TGTGCCAGCAGCCAAGATTGGGACAGCTACATGAACACTGAAGCTTTCTTT.

A remark on this clonotype: This may be a read error, as it is one base from a much larger clone. CDR3 in amino acids: CSVDLGLAGETQYF. In nucleotides, the CDR3 is TGCAGCGTTGATTTGGGACTAGCGGGAGAGACCCAGTACTTC. The V call is TRBV29-1, the J call TRBJ2-5, with 12 bases identical to TRBD2. This CDR3 contains 14 residues. CDR1 is SQVTM and CDR2 is ANQGSEA in the germline V gene. Unmatched junction bases numbered 3, after V lost 3 bases and J lost 4 bases.

This clonotype showed up many times. CDR3 nucleotide sequence: TGTGCCAGCAGCTTACGACCTACTCCGCAGTATTTT. Its protein product is CASSLRPTPQYF. The chain carries TRBV11-2 and TRBJ2-3; D gene ambiguous. V gave up 2 bases and J gave up 10 bases, with 10 bases separating them. CDR1 SGHAT and CDR2 FQNNGV come from the germline V gene. This CDR3 comprises 12 residues. Drawing the rest from reference TRBV11-2 and TRBJ2-3, the complete variable domain is EAGVAQSPRYKIIEKRQSVAFWCNPISGHATLYWYQQILGQGPKLLIQFQNNGVVDDSQLPKDRFSAERLKGVDSTLKIQPAKLEDSAVYLCASSLRPTPQYFGPGTRLTVL.

CDR3 sequence (DNA): TGTGCCAGCTCAACGACTAGCATTTACGAGCAGTACTTC. It encodes CASSTTSIYEQYF. V gene TRBV18 combines with J gene TRBJ2-7; 7 nucleotides align to TRBD2. The V gene end was trimmed by 5 bases and the J gene end by 4 bases; junction bases not matched to a gene: 5. CDR3 size: 13 residues. Per the germline V gene, CDR1 is KGHSH and CDR2 is LQKENI.

This clonotype was detected a few times. The chain links TRBV19 to TRBJ2-3; D ambiguous. V dropped 0 bases and J dropped 6 bases, with 4 bases sitting between them. CDR3 length: 12 amino acids. Germline lookup yields CDR1 LNHDA and CDR2 SQIVND (reference sequence). The chain's CDR3 is CASSIDGDTQYF. The CDR3 region has the DNA TGTGCCAGTAGTATAGACGGGGATACGCAGTATTTT.

This clonotype was seen many times. The chain carries TRBV7-9 and TRBJ2-3; TRBD2 is a possible D gene (5 bases). V gave up 4 bases and J gave up 7 bases, with 12 bases separating them. CDR1 is SEHNR, CDR2 FQNEAQ, per germline (reference sequence). The CDR3 has 13 amino acids. The CDR3 is CASSYKEEHTQYF. The CDR3 DNA reads as TGTGCCAGCAGCTATAAGGAGGAACATACGCAGTATTTT.

J is TRBJ1-1 and V is TRBV15, with D unclear. Trimming pared 1 base from V and 3 bases from J, leaving 15 bases between. This CDR3 contains 16 residues. Germline CDR1 is LNHNV and CDR2 is YYDKDF (reference sequence). The CDR3: CATSRGRLVEDTEAFF. For the CDR3, the DNA is TGTGCCACCAGCAGAGGTCGGCTGGTTGAGGACACTGAAGCTTTCTTT.

This clonotype was counted between two and nine times. V gene TRBV7-3 combines with J gene TRBJ2-5, with TRBD1 matching over 7 bases. V lost 5 bases and J lost 2; bases outside the gene matches: 5. The CDR3 has 14 residues. Germline CDR1 and CDR2: SGHTA and FQGTGA. CDR3 nucleotides: TGTGCCAGCAGCCCGATGGGACAGCAAGAGACCCAGTACTTC. Translated, it gives CASSPMGQQETQYF.

The chain has TRBV20-1 and TRBJ2-1; the match to TRBD2 covers 7 bases. V lost 5 bases, J lost 7 bases, and 11 bases stayed unmatched. There are 14 residues in the CDR3. The germline gives CDR1 DFQATT, CDR2 SNEGSKA (reference sequence). CDR3 in amino acids: CSAGGEVRQNEQFF. The CDR3 DNA reads TGCAGTGCTGGGGGGGAAGTCCGACAGAATGAGCAGTTCTTC.

In this sample, this clonotype turned up many times. This chain joins TRBV11-2 and TRBJ1-3, with a tentative D call TRBD1 (5 bases). The V gene's germline CDR1 is SGHAT and CDR2 FQNNGV. This CDR3 contains 15 residues. Trimming pared 5 bases from V and 2 bases from J, leaving 13 bases between. CDR3 sequence reads: CASSAGVSTGNTIYF. CDR3 sequence (DNA): TGTGCCAGCAGCGCGGGGGTATCTACTGGAAACACCATATATTTT.

This clonotype was found many times. The chain carries TRBV27 and TRBJ1-4; D gene ambiguous. The CDR3 length is 15 residues. Germline V gives CDR1 MNHEY, CDR2 SMNVEV (reference sequence). V dropped 8 bases and J dropped 7 bases, with 20 bases sitting between them. This chain's CDR3 is CASQSVLQWGEKLFF. DNA for the CDR3: TGTGCCAGCCAATCCGTCCTACAATGGGGTGAAAAACTGTTTTTT.

This clonotype has only a few counts. V and J are TRBV25-1 and TRBJ1-4; D is unresolved. Germline CDR1 is MGHDK and CDR2 is SYGVNS. V lost 3 bases and J lost 4, with 6 bases in between. This CDR3 has 13 amino acids. CDR3 DNA sequence: TGTGCCAGCAGTGATCGACGTAATGAAAAACTGTTTTTT. Protein product: CASSDRRNEKLFF.

In DNA form, the CDR3 reads TGCGCCAGCAGCTTGGCGGGACAGTCCTACGAGCAGTACTTC. Protein: CASSLAGQSYEQYF. V usage is TRBV5-1 and J usage is TRBJ2-7; 7 bases map to TRBD1. Germline values: CDR1 SGHRS, CDR2 YFSETQ. The J segment lost 1 base and the V segment lost 0 bases, leaving 1 base of the junction unmatched. This CDR3 region has 14 residues. Looking up the rest from reference TRBV5-1 and TRBJ2-7 gives the full variable domain: KAGVTQTPRYLIKTRGQQVTLSCSPISGHRSVSWYQQTPGQGLQFLFEYFSETQRNKGNFPGRFSGRQFSNSRSEMNVSTLELGDSALYLCASSLAGQSYEQYFGPGTRLTVT.

This sequence joins TRBV7-2 and TRBJ2-3; maybe TRBD2 (5 bases). V lost 0 bases and J 2 bases, leaving 9 bases between the germline ends. Germline CDR1 SGHTA, CDR2 FQGNSA. CDR3 size: 15 residues. As DNA, the CDR3 is TGTGCCAGCAGCTTAGCACGGGATTCCACAGATACGCAGTATTTT. Protein sequence: CASSLARDSTDTQYF.

This clonotype was counted between two and nine times. The chain couples TRBV12-3 or TRBV12-4 to TRBJ2-3; 7 bases are a match to TRBD1. CDR3 size: 16 residues. The V and J ends lost 5 bases and 2 bases, in that order; junction bases with no gene match: 10. For the CDR3, the DNA is TGTGCCAGCAGTCCACTGACAGGGCCTCACACAGATACGCAGTATTTT. This encodes CASSPLTGPHTDTQYF.

There are a few counts of this clonotype. V and J are TRBV30 and TRBJ2-7; TRBD1 agrees at 9 bases. This CDR3 has 14 residues. With V trimmed by 1 base and J by 2 bases, 3 bases remained unmatched. From germline, CDR1 is GTSNPN and CDR2 SVGIG (reference sequence). The CDR3 region is CAWSAGQGTYEQYF. CDR3 in DNA: TGTGCCTGGAGTGCGGGACAGGGAACCTACGAGCAGTACTTC. Combining the CDR3 with reference TRBV30 and TRBJ2-7 gives the whole variable domain SQTIHQWPATLVQPVGSPLSLECTVEGTSNPNLYWYRQAAGRGLQLLFYSVGIGQISSEVPQNLSASRPQDRQFILSSKKLLLSDSGFYLCAWSAGQGTYEQYFGPGTRLTVT.

This rearrangement joins TRBV7-2 to TRBJ2-1, with 8 bases identical to TRBD1. Germline loops: CDR1 SGHTA, CDR2 FQGNSA. The CDR3 is made up of 14 amino acids. V lost 5 bases and J lost 7; bases outside the gene matches: 7. The CDR3 reads CASSLGQARNEQFF. CDR3 DNA: TGTGCCAGCAGCCTGGGACAGGCCAGGAATGAGCAGTTCTTC.